This TCR beta chain was retrieved from a study of radiation and T cells in renal cell carcinoma. Whole-study findings and limits: From baseline, blood top tumor clonotypes peaked at 2 weeks post-radiation.

Time point of the sample: blood 4 weeks post-SBRT, at nephrectomy. Regarding treatment: 15 Gy SBRT to primary tumor, nephrectomy 4 weeks later. Nephrectomy followed 15 Gy stereotactic body radiation by 4 weeks. The tumor was a clear cell renal cell carcinoma. CDR1 and CDR2 from the germline V gene are SNHLY and FYNNEI. CDR3 length: 11 amino acids. Comments on this clone: No antigen is known for it. At one end the junction does not follow the germline gene, possibly because of a read error.

The protocol was immunoSEQ multiplex PCR, while the TCRdb copy is restricted to in-frame clones and leaves out a portion. The sample holds approximately 90,000 clones, around four fifths seen once. Material: blood, obtained from a patient whose treatment included radiotherapy and nephrectomy. The V call is TRBV2, the J call TRBJ1-4; 8 nucleotides align to TRBD1. This receptor was taken from a man between 50 and 59 years old with renal cell carcinoma. CDR3 bases: TGTGCCAGCAGCCCTCGGACAGGGCAGAGTTTT. Amino acids: CASSPRTGQSF. The full variable domain, completed using reference TRBV2 and TRBJ1-4, is EPEVTQTPSHQVTQMGQEVILRCVPISNHLYFYWYRQILGQKVEFLVSFYNNEISEKSEIFDDQFSVERPDGSNFTLKIRSTKLEDSAMYFCASSPRTGQSFGSGTQLSVL.